This T cell receptor (beta chain) was sequenced during a study of cytomegalovirus exposure and HLA in healthy donors. Germline-derived CDR1 and CDR2 are SQVTM and ANQGSEA. The CDR3 is 14 amino acids. V dropped 3 bases and J dropped 1; count of bases not matched to a gene: 2. Use of 60 Vbeta and 13 Jbeta primers characterized the PCR. Generated by immunoSEQ multiplex PCR, the TCRdb table keeps only in-frame clones and is missing some. The data show over 120,000 clones, approximately 78% seen once. The chain employs TRBV29-1 and TRBJ1-4; 7 bases map to TRBD1. Sequencing was carried out using PBMCs. The receptor's source is a woman aged 18-29 years in good health and CMV-seropositive. CDR3 DNA sequence: TGCAGCGTTGAGCAGGGGGGAACTAATGAAAAACTGTTTTTT. Its protein is CSVEQGGTNEKLFF.